Below, 21 T cell receptor beta chains from the same sample are listed, as sequenced in a study of radiotherapy plus CTLA-4 blockade in lung cancer (dated by TCRdb to between 2018 and 2020). Library construction relied on the immunoSEQ multiplex PCR assay. This immuneACCESS table, as held by TCRdb, lists in-frame sequences with V and J called but not all clones. Of the missing ones, under half trace to an unresolved V gene in checked studies; the others have no known cause. The sample includes 62,000 or so clones, with less than 80% observed a single time. Clones ranked in the top ten supply over 7.5% of the sample. The material was peripheral blood, obtained from a patient treated with radiotherapy plus ipilimumab. The receptors come from a human donor with non-small cell lung cancer who had a complete response to radiotherapy plus ipilimumab.

The chain is built from TRBV28 and TRBJ2-7; D remains unclear. CDR3 length: 13 amino acids. From germline, CDR1 is MDHEN and CDR2 SYDVKM. With 7 bases removed from V and 2 bases from J, the gap between germline ends came to 12 bases. The CDR3 DNA reads TGTGCCAGCAAGATGACGCCAACCTACGAGCAGTACTTC. It encodes CASKMTPTYEQYF.

There are a few counts of this clone. The rearrangement uses TRBV10-3 and TRBJ2-1; 8 positions agree with TRBD2. The CDR3 spans 12 residues. Trimming cost V 8 bases and J 7 bases; bases outside gene matches: 4. Germline CDR1 and CDR2: ENHRY and SYGVKD. For the CDR3, the DNA is TGTGCCATCCGGGGGGGCTCGAATGAGCAGTTCTTC. Protein product: CAIRGGSNEQFF.

The chain combines TRBV7-9 with TRBJ2-3; 9 nucleotides match TRBD1. This CDR3 region has 16 residues. Germline V lookup: CDR1 SEHNR, CDR2 FQNEAQ (reference sequence). V shed 5 bases and J 6 bases; nucleotides not matched to a gene: 12. DNA for the CDR3: TGTGCCAGCAGCCGAAAAGGGACAGGGATCCGGGATACGCAGTATTTT. Translating gives CASSRKGTGIRDTQYF.

This clone showed up just once. The chain links TRBV7-2 to TRBJ1-6; D uncertain. The CDR3 has 13 amino acids. Trimming left V 5 bases short and J 10 bases short, with 12 bases between. CDR1 is SGHTA and CDR2 is FQGNSA in the germline V gene. The CDR3 nucleotides are TGTGCCAGCAGCCAGGACGCGAGATCACCCCTCCACTTT. Protein product: CASSQDARSPLHF.

This chain uses TRBV19 with TRBJ1-2; 7 bases line up with TRBD1. Germline V CDR1 and CDR2: LNHDA, SQIVND (reference sequence). J lost 4 bases, V lost 1 base, and 0 bases had no gene match. The CDR3 has 13 amino acids. The CDR3 sequence is CASSIGTGYGYTF. The CDR3 DNA is TGTGCCAGTAGTATAGGGACAGGCTATGGCTACACCTTC.

The V and J genes are TRBV2 and TRBJ1-3; D gene ambiguous. V lost 1 base, J lost 0 bases, and 7 bases lay in between. Germline V CDR1 and CDR2: SNHLY, FYNNEI. This CDR3 region has 15 residues. As DNA, the CDR3 is TGTGCCAGCAGTGAAGTATCGTTCTCTGGAAACACCATATATTTT. This encodes CASSEVSFSGNTIYF.

In this sample, this clone turned up once. This chain joins TRBV27 and TRBJ1-3; TRBD1 agrees at 8 bases. This CDR3 is 19 amino acids long. The J segment lost 3 bases and the V segment lost 2 bases, leaving 15 bases of the junction unmatched. CDR1 MNHEY and CDR2 SMNVEV come from the germline V gene (reference sequence). CDR3 in DNA: TGTGCCAGCAGTTTAGAATATCGGGCAGGGGGCTATAGTGGAAACACCATATATTTT. Translated: CASSLEYRAGGYSGNTIYF.

The rearrangement uses TRBV6-1 and TRBJ2-7; 9 bases fit TRBD2. V lost 8 bases to trimming and J lost 3 bases; unmatched junction nucleotides: 11. The CDR3 length is 15 residues. Germline CDR1 reads MNHNS; CDR2 reads SASEGT. DNA of the CDR3: TGTGCCAGCCGTACGGGGCTAGCGGGATTCTACGAGCAGTACGTC. Amino acids: CASRTGLAGFYEQYV.

This chain connects TRBV7-2 to TRBJ1-5; D is uncertain. Germline assignment: CDR1 SGHTA and CDR2 FQGNSA. This CDR3 is built from 16 residues. With 1 base removed from V and 3 bases from J, the gap between germline ends came to 13 bases. CDR3 sequence: CASSLDVGRDNQPQHF. CDR3 sequence (DNA): TGTGCCAGCAGCTTAGACGTAGGGCGTGACAATCAGCCCCAGCATTTT. The entire variable domain, with the rest obtained from reference TRBV7-2 and TRBJ1-5, is as follows: GAGVSQSPSNKVTEKGKDVELRCDPISGHTALYWYRQSLGQGLEFLIYFQGNSAPDKSGLPSDRFSAERTGGSVSTLTIQRTQQEDSAVYLCASSLDVGRDNQPQHFGDGTRLSIL.

This chain connects TRBV6-5 to TRBJ2-7, with TRBD2 identical over 8 bases. This CDR3 is 13 amino acids long. Trimming removed 8 bases from V and 0 bases from J; junction bases left unmatched: 3. Germline V gene sequence: CDR1 MNHEY, CDR2 SVGAGI. Here the CDR3 DNA reads TGTGCCAGCTTCGGGAGGGCCTCCTACGAGCAGTACTTC. Amino acids: CASFGRASYEQYF.

The genes are TRBV11-2 and TRBJ1-2; D possibly corresponds to TRBD1 (6 bases). The germline gives CDR1 SGHAT, CDR2 FQNNGV. The CDR3 runs to 16 residues. Trimming took 0 bases from V and 4 from J, leaving 15 bases between them. CDR3 sequence: CASSLEPGTGRYGYTF. DNA of the CDR3: TGTGCCAGCAGCTTAGAGCCTGGAACAGGGCGCTATGGCTACACCTTC.

V and J are TRBV29-1 and TRBJ1-4, with TRBD1 matching over 8 bases. The CDR3 length is 15 residues. Germline lookup yields CDR1 SQVTM and CDR2 ANQGSEA. Trimming cost V 6 bases and J 0 bases; bases outside gene matches: 6. CDR3 sequence (DNA): TGCAGCGTCGCTAAGGACAGGGCAACTAATGAAAAACTGTTTTTT. This translates into CSVAKDRATNEKLFF.

V is TRBV29-1 and J is TRBJ1-1; the D gene is possibly TRBD1 (5 bases). Trimming took off 8 bases at V and 6 bases at J, with 13 bases between the two ends. Germline CDR1 is SQVTM and CDR2 is ANQGSEA. The CDR3 contains 11 residues. The chain's CDR3 is CSLRRGSEAFF. CDR3 nucleotides: TGCAGCCTTAGGAGGGGATCTGAAGCTTTCTTT.

The rearrangement uses TRBV2 and TRBJ2-7, with D unresolved. The CDR3 has 14 residues. From germline, CDR1 is SNHLY and CDR2 FYNNEI. Trimming took 7 bases from V and 2 from J, leaving 15 bases between them. This chain's CDR3 is CASTPESTTYEQYV. CDR3 bases: TGTGCCAGCACCCCGGAGTCAACTACCTACGAGCAGTACGTC.

This clone was seen a handful of times. V gene TRBV7-9 combines with J gene TRBJ1-1; D may be TRBD1 (5 bases). The germline gives CDR1 SEHNR, CDR2 FQNEAQ (reference sequence). V was pared by 3 bases and J by 5 bases, with 13 bases between. The CDR3 spans 14 residues. The chain's CDR3 is CASSLQGEKTEAFF. CDR3 coding DNA: TGTGCCAGCAGCTTGCAGGGCGAAAAGACTGAAGCTTTCTTT.

This chain joins TRBV4-3 and TRBJ2-6, with TRBD1 identical over 10 bases. Germline V CDR1 and CDR2: LGHNA, YSLEER. The CDR3 is made up of 17 amino acids. V lost 0 bases, J lost 9 bases, and 8 bases stayed unmatched. The CDR3 DNA reads TGCGCCAGCAGCCAAGATCACCGGACAGGGGGTGGCAACGTCCTGACTTTC. It translates to CASSQDHRTGGGNVLTF.

This clone was recorded once. V gene TRBV19 combines with J gene TRBJ1-5; D gene uncertain. The V gene lost 2 bases and the J gene lost 8 bases, with 13 bases spanning the gap. The germline V gene encodes CDR1 LNHDA and CDR2 SQIVND (reference sequence). The CDR3 contains 14 residues. As DNA, the CDR3 is TGTGCCAGTAGTATACTGGGCAGCCAGGAGCCCCAGCATTTT. Protein: CASSILGSQEPQHF.

The rearrangement uses TRBV5-1 and TRBJ2-7, with a possible D match to TRBD2 (5 bases). This CDR3 is built from 14 residues. Trimming pared 4 bases from V and 2 bases from J, leaving 13 bases between. In germline, CDR1 is SGHRS, CDR2 YFSETQ. CDR3 residues: CASSRTGMAYEQYF. The DNA of the CDR3 is TGCGCCAGCAGCCGGACCGGGATGGCCTACGAGCAGTACTTC. The entire variable domain, with the rest obtained from reference TRBV5-1 and TRBJ2-7, is as follows: KAGVTQTPRYLIKTRGQQVTLSCSPISGHRSVSWYQQTPGQGLQFLFEYFSETQRNKGNFPGRFSGRQFSNSRSEMNVSTLELGDSALYLCASSRTGMAYEQYFGPGTRLTVT.

The gene calls are TRBV7-8 and TRBJ2-3; 9 bases line up with TRBD2. J lost 6 bases, V lost 5 bases, and 3 bases had no gene match. Germline V gene lookup returns CDR1 SGHVS and CDR2 FQNEAQ. CDR3 size: 13 residues. CDR3 sequence (DNA): TGTGCCAGCAGCAAGCGGGGGGAGGATACGCAGTATTTT. Protein product: CASSKRGEDTQYF.

With regard to this clone: One end of the junction fails to match germline, which may point to a read error. V and J are TRBV10-3 and TRBJ2-1; D may be TRBD2 (6 bases). The CDR3 sequence is 15 residues long. Germline CDR1 reads ENHRY; CDR2 reads SYGVKD. The CDR3 region has the DNA TGTGCCATCAGTGGTAGTAGCGGATCCTCCAATGAGCAGTTCTTC. Translation: CAISGSSGSSNEQFF.

The CDR3 reads CASSNRQSSNQPQHF. The CDR3 region has the DNA TGTGCCAGTAGCAACCGACAGAGTAGCAATCAGCCCCAGCATTTT. The V and J genes are TRBV19 and TRBJ1-5; tentatively, D is TRBD1 (5 bases). V lost 6 bases and J 0 bases, leaving 12 bases between the germline ends. CDR3 length: 15 amino acids. Per the germline V gene, CDR1 is LNHDA and CDR2 is SQIVND (reference sequence).